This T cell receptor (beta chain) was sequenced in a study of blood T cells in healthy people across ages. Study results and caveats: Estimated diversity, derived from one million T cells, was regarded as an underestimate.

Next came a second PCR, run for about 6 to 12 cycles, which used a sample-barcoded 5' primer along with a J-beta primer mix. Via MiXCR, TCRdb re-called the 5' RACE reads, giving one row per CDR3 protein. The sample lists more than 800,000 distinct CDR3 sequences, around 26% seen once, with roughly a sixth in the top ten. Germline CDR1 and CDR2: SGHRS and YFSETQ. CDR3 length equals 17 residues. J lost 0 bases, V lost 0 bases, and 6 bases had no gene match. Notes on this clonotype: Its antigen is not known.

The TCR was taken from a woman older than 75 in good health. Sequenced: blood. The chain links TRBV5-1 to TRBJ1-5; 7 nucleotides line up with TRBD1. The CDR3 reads CASSLAGTVNSNQPQHF. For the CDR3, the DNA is TGCGCCAGCAGCTTGGCAGGGACAGTTAATAGCAATCAGCCCCAGCATTTT.